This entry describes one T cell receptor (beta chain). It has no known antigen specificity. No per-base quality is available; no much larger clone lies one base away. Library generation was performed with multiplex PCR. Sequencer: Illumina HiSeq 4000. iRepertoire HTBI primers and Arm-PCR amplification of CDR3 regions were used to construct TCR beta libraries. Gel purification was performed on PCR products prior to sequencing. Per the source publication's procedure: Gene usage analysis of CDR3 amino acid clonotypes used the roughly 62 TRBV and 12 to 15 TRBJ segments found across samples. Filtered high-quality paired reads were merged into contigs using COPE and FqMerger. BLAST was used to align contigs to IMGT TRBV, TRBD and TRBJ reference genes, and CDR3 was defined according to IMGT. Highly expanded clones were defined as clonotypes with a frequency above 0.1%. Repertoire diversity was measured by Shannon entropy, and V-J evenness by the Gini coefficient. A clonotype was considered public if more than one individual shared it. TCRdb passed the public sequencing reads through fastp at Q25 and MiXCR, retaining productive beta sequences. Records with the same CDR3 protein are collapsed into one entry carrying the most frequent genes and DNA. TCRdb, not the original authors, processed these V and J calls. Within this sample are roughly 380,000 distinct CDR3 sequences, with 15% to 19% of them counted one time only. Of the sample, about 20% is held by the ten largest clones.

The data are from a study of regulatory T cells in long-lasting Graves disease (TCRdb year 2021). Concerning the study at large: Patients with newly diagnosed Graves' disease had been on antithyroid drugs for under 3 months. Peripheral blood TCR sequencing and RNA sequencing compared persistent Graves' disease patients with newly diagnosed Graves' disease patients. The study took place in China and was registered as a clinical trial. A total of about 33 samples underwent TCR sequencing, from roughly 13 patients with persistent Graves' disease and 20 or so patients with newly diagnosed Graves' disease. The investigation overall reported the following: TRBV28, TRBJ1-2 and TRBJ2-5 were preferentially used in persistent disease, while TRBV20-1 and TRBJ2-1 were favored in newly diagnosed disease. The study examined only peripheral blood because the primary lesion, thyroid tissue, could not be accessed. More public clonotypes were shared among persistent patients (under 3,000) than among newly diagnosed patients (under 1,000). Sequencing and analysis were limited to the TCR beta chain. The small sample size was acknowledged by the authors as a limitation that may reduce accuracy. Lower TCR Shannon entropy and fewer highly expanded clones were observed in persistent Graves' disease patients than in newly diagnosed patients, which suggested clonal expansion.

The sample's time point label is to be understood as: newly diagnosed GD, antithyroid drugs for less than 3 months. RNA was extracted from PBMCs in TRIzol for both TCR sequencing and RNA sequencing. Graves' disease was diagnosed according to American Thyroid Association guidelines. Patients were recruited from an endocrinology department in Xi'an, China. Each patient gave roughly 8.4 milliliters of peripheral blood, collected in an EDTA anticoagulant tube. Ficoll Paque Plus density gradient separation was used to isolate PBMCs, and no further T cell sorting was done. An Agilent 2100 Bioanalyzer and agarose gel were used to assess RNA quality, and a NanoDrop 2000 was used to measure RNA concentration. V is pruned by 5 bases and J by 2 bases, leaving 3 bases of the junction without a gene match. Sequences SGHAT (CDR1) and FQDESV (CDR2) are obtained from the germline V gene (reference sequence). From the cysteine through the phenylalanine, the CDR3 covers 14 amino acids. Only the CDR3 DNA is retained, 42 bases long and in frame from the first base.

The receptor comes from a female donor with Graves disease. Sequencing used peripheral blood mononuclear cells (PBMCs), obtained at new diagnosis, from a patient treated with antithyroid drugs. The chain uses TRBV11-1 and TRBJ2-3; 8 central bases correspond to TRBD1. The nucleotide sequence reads TGTGCCAGCAGCCGGGACAGGATCACAGATACGCAGTATTTT. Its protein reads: CASSRDRITDTQYF.